This entry lists 8 T cell receptor beta chains sequenced from one sample in a study of T-cell memory formation after mild COVID-19. MiXCR, applied by TCRdb to the 5' RACE reads, yields one record per CDR3 protein. Among hundreds of thousands of distinct CDR3 sequences, about 20% were seen once, and the ten largest hold 8.4%. The material sequenced was PBMCs or a T cell subset sorted from them (not recorded which). These receptor sequences come from an adult woman who had mild COVID-19 (a few samples of this study predate the infection). Cell type and time point are not known.

This clonotype was seen once. The V gene is TRBV5-1, the J gene TRBJ1-6, with D perhaps TRBD1 (6 bases). This CDR3 spans 15 amino acids. The ends were cut back, 3 bases at V and 6 bases at J, with 13 bases in the middle. CDR1 SGHRS and CDR2 YFSETQ come from the germline V gene. CDR3 bases: TGCGCCAGCAGCTGGGGAACAGGGAGTAATTCACCCCTCCACTTT. Translation: CASSWGTGSNSPLHF.

The V gene is TRBV3-1, the J gene TRBJ2-5; D gene ambiguous. Germline V gene lookup returns CDR1 LGHDT and CDR2 YNNKEL (reference sequence). The CDR3 contains 13 residues. The V end was cut by 0 bases, the J end by 9 bases, with 11 bases between. The CDR3 is CASSQDAEAAQYF. CDR3 in DNA: TGTGCCAGCAGCCAAGATGCCGAGGCGGCCCAGTACTTC.

The sample holds a few counts of this clonotype. The J gene is TRBJ2-1, the V gene TRBV6-2 or TRBV6-3; a weak D match, TRBD2 (6 bases). Trimming pared 5 bases from V and 6 bases from J, leaving 17 bases between. The CDR3 consists of 15 residues. Germline CDR1 MNHEY, CDR2 SVGEGT. The CDR3 DNA reads TGTGCCAGCAGTCTCCCAGGAGTAGCGGCCAATGAGCAGTTCTTC. It is translated as CASSLPGVAANEQFF.

The chain combines TRBV9 with TRBJ2-1, with D possibly being TRBD2 (5 bases). V was trimmed by 1 base and J by 7 bases, leaving 18 bases between them. The CDR3 covers 16 residues. CDR1 and CDR2 from the germline V gene are SGDLS and YYNGEE. CDR3 nucleotides: TGTGCCAGCAGCGTATTCGACTACACGGTACGGAATGAGCAGTTCTTC. Protein product: CASSVFDYTVRNEQFF.

In this sample, this clonotype turned up many times. The CDR3 sequence: CAWSPRGPHEQYF. The CDR3 bases are TGTGCCTGGAGTCCCCGGGGACCGCACGAGCAGTACTTC. The J gene is TRBJ2-7, the V gene TRBV30; D is tentatively TRBD1 or TRBD2 (5 bases each). The V and J ends lost 2 bases and 5 bases respectively, with 13 bases between them. The CDR3 has 13 amino acids. Germline loops: CDR1 GTSNPN, CDR2 SVGIG (reference sequence).

The V call is TRBV30, the J call TRBJ2-3; D gene unclear. In germline, CDR1 is GTSNPN, CDR2 SVGIG (reference sequence). The V gene lost 0 bases and the J gene lost 6 bases, with 10 bases spanning the gap. The CDR3 has 13 residues. As DNA, the CDR3 is TGTGCCTGGAGTGTACGCGAGTTCGATACGCAGTATTTT. The encoded protein is CAWSVREFDTQYF.

This clonotype appeared a few times. The chain carries TRBV24-1 and TRBJ1-1; D may be TRBD1 (5 bases). This CDR3 comprises 15 residues. Germline loops: CDR1 KGHDR, CDR2 SFDVKD. V was cut by 6 bases and J by 1 base, with 14 bases left in between. CDR3 coding DNA: TGTGCCACCAGTCCCGCCTCGGGGCGGAACACTGAAGCTTTCTTT. Its protein is CATSPASGRNTEAFF.

J is TRBJ2-1 and V is TRBV29-1; 8 bases fit TRBD2. This CDR3 is built from 13 residues. The junction had 8 bases not matched to a gene; V was cut back by 7 bases and J by 6 bases. Looked up from germline, CDR1 is SQVTM and CDR2 is ANQGSEA. The CDR3 sequence: CSGRTSLSNEQFF. CDR3 nucleotide sequence: TGCAGCGGTCGGACTAGCTTGAGCAATGAGCAGTTCTTC.